The rows below give T cell receptor beta chains drawn from one sample of a study of CD8+ T cells in alopecia areata. The method was immunoSEQ multiplex PCR; TCRdb's version includes in-frame clones alone and lacks a portion of them. Of about 200,000 clones listed, roughly two fifths were seen once; the top ten hold 0.48%. Source: CD4+ T cells sorted from blood, taken at roughly week 30, from a patient treated with tofacitinib. Receptors were obtained from a human donor with alopecia areata. Each CDR3 is given with its conserved first and last residue. Fields, in order: J gene, clone size, V gene, D gene, CDR3 DNA, CDR3 protein. D genes are given only for firm matches. Clone size, where shown, is once, few, many, or a class for clones that have expanded.

TRBJ2-5	few	TRBV5-1	TRBD2	TGCGCCAGCAGCTTTTCTGGGAGGGCTCAAGGAGAGACCCAGTACTTC	CASSFSGRAQGETQYF
TRBJ1-5	-	TRBV5-6	TRBD1	TGTGCCAGCAGCATACGTGGGCCCCGGGACAGTTATAGCAATCAGCCCCAGCATTTT	CASSIRGPRDSYSNQPQHF
TRBJ1-5	-	TRBV9	-	TGTGCCAGCAGCTCTGGGGGGGGCTATCAGCCCCAGCATTTT	CASSSGGGYQPQHF
TRBJ1-5	-	TRBV30	TRBD1	TGTGCCTGGAGTAAAGGGGGCTATCAGCCCCAGCATTTT	CAWSKGGYQPQHF
TRBJ1-2	-	TRBV6-5	-	TGTGCCAGCAGTTACGGACGAACCCTCGGAGGCTACACCTTC	CASSYGRTLGGYTF
TRBJ2-3	-	TRBV7-9	-	TGTGCCAGCAGCCCCAGGGGTCCAGATACGCAGTATTTT	CASSPRGPDTQYF
TRBJ2-3	few	TRBV13	-	TGTGCCAGCAGCTCCTCAGATACGCAGTATTTT	CASSSSDTQYF
TRBJ1-5	-	TRBV7-9	-	TGTGCCAGCAGCTTTTCGGGTGATCAGCCCCAGCATTTT	CASSFSGDQPQHF
TRBJ2-6	-	TRBV7-8	-	TGTGCCAGCAGCTTACAGGGGCACATAACGGGGGCCAACGTCCTGACTTTC	CASSLQGHITGANVLTF
TRBJ2-1	-	TRBV5-1	TRBD1	TGCGCCAGCAGCGTGGGACAGCAGTACAATGAGCAGTTCTTC	CASSVGQQYNEQFF
TRBJ1-2	-	TRBV25-1	-	TGTGCCAGCAGTGAGAGGGCAAGCTACACCTTC	CASSERASYTF
TRBJ1-2	-	TRBV30	-	TGTGCCTGGAGGAATACGGGACCGCACAGGGAGAAAGGCTACACCTTC	CAWRNTGPHREKGYTF
TRBJ2-3	-	TRBV10-3	TRBD2	TGTGCCATCAGATTAAGCGGGGCTCCGGGGGATACGCAGTATTTT	CAIRLSGAPGDTQYF
TRBJ2-7	-	TRBV29-1	TRBD1	TGCAGCGTTGCCCGAGGACAGGGGTTGAACGAGCAGTACTTC	CSVARGQGLNEQYF
TRBJ1-6	-	TRBV7-2	-	TGTGCCAGCAGCTTATATTCAGGAATTCAACCCCTCCACTTT	CASSLYSGIQPLHF
TRBJ2-1	few	TRBV25-1	-	TGTGCCAGCAGTGCTCCGACAGTGAATGAGCAGTTCTTC	CASSAPTVNEQFF
TRBJ2-2	-	TRBV9	-	TGTGCCAGCAGCGTCTTCGTGGACACCGGGGAGCTGTTTTTT	CASSVFVDTGELFF
TRBJ2-3	-	TRBV5-1	TRBD2	TGCGCCAGCAGCTTTCTAGCGGCCACAGATACGCAGTATTTT	CASSFLAATDTQYF
TRBJ1-1	few	TRBV7-9	-	TGTGCCAGCAGCTTATATGGGACCGGAGCGGGCACTGAAGCTTTCTTT	CASSLYGTGAGTEAFF
TRBJ1-2	-	TRBV9	-	TGTGCCAGCGGAGGGTCCAACTATGGCTACACCTTC	CASGGSNYGYTF
TRBJ1-5	-	TRBV30	TRBD1	TGTGCCTGGAGCGCCCAAGGGACAGTAAATCAGCCCCAGCATTTT	CAWSAQGTVNQPQHF
TRBJ1-2	-	TRBV5-6	-	TGTGCCAGCAGCACGACAGAGTATGGCTACACCTTC	CASSTTEYGYTF
TRBJ2-1	-	TRBV11-2	-	TGTGCCAGCAGCTTAGTGGGGGATGAGCAGTTCTTC	CASSLVGDEQFF
TRBJ2-1	once	TRBV13	-	TGTGCCAGCAGCCTCTGGGACCAAGGGGGCAATGAGCAGTTCTTC	CASSLWDQGGNEQFF
TRBJ2-1	-	TRBV6-5	-	TGTGCCAGCAGTTACTCGATCCACTTCTCCTACAATGAGCAGTTCTTC	CASSYSIHFSYNEQFF
TRBJ2-1	few	TRBV29-1	TRBD2	TGCAGCGTCACGGGACTAGCGGGAGTTTATGAGCAGTTCTTC	CSVTGLAGVYEQFF
TRBJ2-7	-	TRBV5-1	-	TGCGCCAGCAGCTTGGGGGACCGCGGGGAGCAGTACTTC	CASSLGDRGEQYF
TRBJ2-7	few	TRBV6-5	-	TGTGCCAGCAGTTACTCCCGACAGACGACCTACGAGCAGTACTTC	CASSYSRQTTYEQYF
TRBJ2-2	many	TRBV10-3	-	TGTGCCATCAGTGACCAAGGGGGGTACACCGGGGAGCTGTTTTTT	CAISDQGGYTGELFF
TRBJ2-7	once	TRBV4-1	TRBD2	TGCGCCAGCAGCCAGATCACTAGCGGAAACTACGAGCAGTACTTC	CASSQITSGNYEQYF
TRBJ2-4	few	TRBV7-9	TRBD2	TGTGCCAGCAGCTTAGCGCAGGGAGGGTCGAACATTCAGTACTTC	CASSLAQGGSNIQYF
TRBJ2-3	-	TRBV18	TRBD2	TGTGCCAGCTCACCACGAACTAGCGCTATTACAGATACGCAGTATTTT	CASSPRTSAITDTQYF
TRBJ1-1	-	TRBV29-1	-	TGCAGCGTTGAACGCATTTTCAAGACTGAAGCTTTCTTT	CSVERIFKTEAFF
TRBJ2-5	once	TRBV7-2	TRBD2	TGTGCCAGCAGCTTAGCGGGAGGGGAGACCCAGTACTTC	CASSLAGGETQYF
TRBJ2-7	few	TRBV6-6	-	TGTGCCAGCACCATGGTAGGGGGGTACGAGCAGTACTTC	CASTMVGGYEQYF
TRBJ2-2	-	TRBV30	TRBD1	TGTGCCTGGAGTGTAAAAATCGGGACAGTGAACACCGGGGAGCTGTTTTTT	CAWSVKIGTVNTGELFF
TRBJ2-2	-	TRBV7-9	TRBD1	TGTGCCAGCAGGAGACAGGGGGCGAGCACCGGGGAGCTGTTTTTT	CASRRQGASTGELFF
TRBJ2-7	few	TRBV7-9	TRBD2	TGTGCCAGCAGCCCTGGCGGGAGCTCCTACGAGCAGTACTTC	CASSPGGSSYEQYF
TRBJ2-5	few	TRBV5-1	-	TGCGCCAGCAGCTATGACAGTTCTCAAGAGACCCAGTACTTC	CASSYDSSQETQYF
TRBJ2-2	-	TRBV30	-	TGTGCCTGGAGTGTACTCAAGAACACCGGGGAGCTGTTTTTT	CAWSVLKNTGELFF
TRBJ1-2	-	TRBV5-6	-	TGTGCCAGCAGAGCTTTTGGTCGGACCTATGGCTACACCTTC	CASRAFGRTYGYTF
TRBJ2-2	-	TRBV6-1	-	TGTGCCAGCAAGTCCGCAGGGTTCGTCGGGGAGCTGTTTTTT	CASKSAGFVGELFF